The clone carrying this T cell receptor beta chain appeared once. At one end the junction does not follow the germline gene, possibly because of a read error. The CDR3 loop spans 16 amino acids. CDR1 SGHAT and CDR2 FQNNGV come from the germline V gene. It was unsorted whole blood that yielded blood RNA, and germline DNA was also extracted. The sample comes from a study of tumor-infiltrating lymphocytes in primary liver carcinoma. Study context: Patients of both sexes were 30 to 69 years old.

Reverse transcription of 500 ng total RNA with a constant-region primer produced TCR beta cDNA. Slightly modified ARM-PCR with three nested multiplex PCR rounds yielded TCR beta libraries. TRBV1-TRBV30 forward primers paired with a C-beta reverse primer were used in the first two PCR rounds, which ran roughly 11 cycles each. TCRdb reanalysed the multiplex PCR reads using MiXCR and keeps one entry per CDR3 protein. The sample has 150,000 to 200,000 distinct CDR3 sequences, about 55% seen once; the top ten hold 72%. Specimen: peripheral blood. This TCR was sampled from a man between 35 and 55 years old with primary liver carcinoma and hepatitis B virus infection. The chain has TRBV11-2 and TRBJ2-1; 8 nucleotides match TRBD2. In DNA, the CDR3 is TGTGTCAGCAGCTTAGATCGCCCGGGAGGGCCCAATGAGCAGTTCTTC. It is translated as CVSSLDRPGGPNEQFF.